This TCR beta chain was captured in a study of blood T cell repertoires in COVID-19. Participants classified as exposed had met a COVID-19 case within 2 weeks before study entry. This clone was seen just once. The CDR3 sequence is 14 residues long. CDR1 is MNHEY, CDR2 SVGAGI, per germline. V lost 4 bases, J lost 5 bases, and 5 bases stayed unmatched. Measured with immunoSEQ multiplex PCR; TCRdb has only the in-frame clones, and not every one. This repertoire shows 200,000 or so clones, around four fifths found once; its top ten account for 4.5% to 5%. The receptor comes from a woman aged 45 to 65 who had been exposed to COVID-19. Material for sequencing was PBMCs or T cells enriched from blood (not recorded which). The chain carries TRBV6-5 and TRBJ1-5; 7 nucleotides line up with TRBD1. As DNA, the CDR3 is TGTGCCAGCAGTTGGAGACAGGGCTATCAGCCCCAGCATTTT. Its translation: CASSWRQGYQPQHF.